This record concerns one T cell receptor (beta chain) sequence. The antigen is not known. Anywhere from 1 to 8 samples came from each patient, spanning pretreatment and on-treatment. The data were obtained in a study of PD-L1 blockade in urothelial cancer. Each PCR had synthetic TCR analog templates added to it as a spike-in. Method: immunoSEQ multiplex PCR; TCRdb's copy keeps in-frame clones and lacks some. The sample has about 100,000 clones; about nine tenths are singletons. Unmatched junction bases numbered 10, after V lost 2 bases and J lost 4 bases. The CDR3 has 17 amino acids. In germline, CDR1 is MGHDK, CDR2 SYGVNS. Whole-study results and caveats: The study found that durable-benefit patients expanded tumor-associated blood clones more at 3 weeks. Having blood TCR clonality under the median before treatment predicted better survival.

The V call is TRBV25-1, the J call TRBJ2-5; 10 bases agree with TRBD2. Sequences were derived from PBMCs, sampled around atezolizumab (anti-PD-L1) treatment. This TCR was sampled from a woman aged 80 or over with urothelial cancer. The DNA of the CDR3 is TGTGCCAGCAGTGAACGGTCGAGTCTAGCGGGAGTAGAGACCCAGTACTTC. Translation: CASSERSSLAGVETQYF.